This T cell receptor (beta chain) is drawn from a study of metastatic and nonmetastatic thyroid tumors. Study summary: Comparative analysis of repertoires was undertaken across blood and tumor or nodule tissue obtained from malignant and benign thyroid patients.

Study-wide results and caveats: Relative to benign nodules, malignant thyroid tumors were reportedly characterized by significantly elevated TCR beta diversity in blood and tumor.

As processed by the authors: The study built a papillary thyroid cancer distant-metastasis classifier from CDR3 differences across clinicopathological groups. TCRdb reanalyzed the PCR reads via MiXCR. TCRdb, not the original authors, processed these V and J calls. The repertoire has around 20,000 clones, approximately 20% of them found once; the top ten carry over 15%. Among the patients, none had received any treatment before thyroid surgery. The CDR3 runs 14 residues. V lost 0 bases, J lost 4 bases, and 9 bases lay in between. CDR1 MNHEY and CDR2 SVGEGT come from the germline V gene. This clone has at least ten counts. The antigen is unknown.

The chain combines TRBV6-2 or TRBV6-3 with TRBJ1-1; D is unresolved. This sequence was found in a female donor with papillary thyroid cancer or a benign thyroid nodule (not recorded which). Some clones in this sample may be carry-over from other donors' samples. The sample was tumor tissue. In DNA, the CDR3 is TGTGCCAGCAGTTACTCGAGACGACTCACTGAAGCTTTCTTT. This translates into CASSYSRRLTEAFF.